The next 26 T cell receptor beta chains were all read from a single sample in a study of T cell responses to AZD1222 COVID-19 vaccine (dated by TCRdb to the early 2020s). The library was made by the immunoSEQ multiplex PCR assay. Not all clones reach the TCRdb copy of this immuneACCESS table, which keeps in-frame sequences only. Checked studies attribute under half of the gap to unresolved V genes and leave the rest unexplained. The sample has more than 150,000 clones on record, 90% of them singletons. About 1.6% of the sample lies in the top ten. Reading the label with the study, this specimen's time point is: baseline before first vaccination. Sequencing used peripheral blood, obtained on day 0 of AZD1222 vaccination. Every receptor here comes from an adult in good health.

This clone was seen only a few times. This rearrangement joins TRBV2 to TRBJ1-1; D perhaps matches TRBD1 (5 bases). V gave up 6 bases and J gave up 0 bases, with 11 bases separating them. This CDR3 is 14 amino acids long. Looked up from germline, CDR1 is SNHLY and CDR2 is FYNNEI. In DNA, the CDR3 is TGTGCCAGCAGCGAACAGGCGGTGAACACTGAAGCTTTCTTT. Translation gives CASSEQAVNTEAFF.

The V call is TRBV6-1, the J call TRBJ2-2; 11 nucleotides agree with TRBD2. Germline lookup yields CDR1 MNHNS and CDR2 SASEGT. The CDR3 contains 16 residues. Trimming cost V 4 bases and J 2 bases; bases outside gene matches: 3. The CDR3: CASSVSGGANTGELFF. The CDR3 bases are TGTGCCAGCAGTGTTAGCGGGGGGGCCAACACCGGGGAGCTGTTTTTT.

This clone was detected only once. The chain uses TRBV9 and TRBJ2-3, with a tentative D call TRBD1 (5 bases). The CDR3 has 21 residues. Trimming cost V 3 bases and J 1 base, with 30 bases left between them. Germline assignment: CDR1 SGDLS and CDR2 YYNGEE. Here the CDR3 reads CASSEPVGYPGQDVGTDTQYF. CDR3 DNA sequence: TGTGCCAGCAGCGAACCCGTTGGGTATCCAGGGCAAGATGTGGGCACAGATACGCAGTATTTT.

DNA for the CDR3: TGTGCCAGCAGAAACGGGCCCGATAACTACGAGCAGTACTTC. It translates to CASRNGPDNYEQYF. The V and J genes are TRBV28 and TRBJ2-7; D unclear. In germline, CDR1 is MDHEN, CDR2 SYDVKM. The CDR3 consists of 14 residues. Trimming left V 6 bases short and J 3 bases short, with 15 bases between.

The CDR3 region has the DNA TGTGCCAGCAGCGTAGTACCCGAGGGCGCTGAAGCTTTCTTT. This sequence encodes CASSVVPEGAEAFF. V usage is TRBV9 and J usage is TRBJ1-1, with D hard to call. This CDR3 comprises 14 residues. Trimming removed 0 bases from V and 6 bases from J, with 12 bases in between. Germline V gives CDR1 SGDLS, CDR2 YYNGEE.

The chain employs TRBV4-2 and TRBJ1-5, with 7 bases aligning to TRBD1. This CDR3 has 16 amino acids. Trimming cost V 3 bases and J 6 bases; bases outside gene matches: 11. Germline CDR1 and CDR2: LGHNA and YNFKEQ. Here the CDR3 DNA reads TGTGCCAGCAGCCACTACGACAGGGTAGTAGGTCAGCCCCAGCATTTT. Translation: CASSHYDRVVGQPQHF.

The chain is built from TRBV2 and TRBJ1-5; D unclear. CDR1 and CDR2 from the germline V gene are SNHLY and FYNNEI. CDR3 length equals 14 residues. Trimming shortened V by 3 bases and J by 0 bases, and 6 bases separated the two germline ends. The CDR3 protein is CASSDSHSNQPQHF. CDR3 nucleotide sequence: TGTGCCAGCAGTGACAGTCATAGCAATCAGCCCCAGCATTTT.

J is TRBJ1-1 and V is TRBV3-1 (or the pseudogene TRBV3-2); D is uncertain. The CDR3 covers 14 residues. Germline assignment: CDR1 LGHDT and CDR2 YNNKEL (reference sequence). V shed 2 bases and J shed 5 bases, with 12 bases lying between them. The CDR3 region is CASSQPSGRTEAFF. CDR3 DNA: TGTGCCAGCAGCCAACCGTCGGGCAGGACTGAAGCTTTCTTT.

This chain joins TRBV19 and TRBJ1-5, with D possibly TRBD1 on 6 matching bases. Per the germline V gene, CDR1 is LNHDA and CDR2 is SQIVND (reference sequence). V gave up 9 bases and J gave up 4 bases, with 19 bases separating them. The CDR3 extends over 15 amino acids. This CDR3 reads CARGTHRVLNQPQHF. The CDR3 nucleotides are TGTGCCAGAGGGACCCACAGGGTTTTGAATCAGCCCCAGCATTTT.

The chain couples TRBV11-2 to TRBJ2-5, with 8 bases that match TRBD2. This CDR3 is built from 17 residues. The V gene's germline CDR1 is SGHAT and CDR2 FQNNGV. With V trimmed by 3 bases and J by 2 bases, 11 bases remained unmatched. CDR3 sequence (DNA): TGTGCCAGCAGCTTGGGGTTCGCGGGGGGAATACAAGAGACCCAGTACTTC. Translation gives CASSLGFAGGIQETQYF.

J is TRBJ1-1 and V is TRBV7-8, with no clear D. V gave up 5 bases and J gave up 5 bases, with 18 bases separating them. This CDR3 has 15 amino acids. Germline CDR1 reads SGHVS; CDR2 reads FQNEAQ. CDR3 amino acids: CASSPWGNARTEAFF. As DNA, the CDR3 is TGTGCCAGCAGCCCATGGGGTAACGCAAGGACTGAAGCTTTCTTT.

The rearrangement uses TRBV6-6 and TRBJ1-5, with D perhaps matching TRBD1 (6 bases). There are 13 residues in the CDR3. The V and J ends lost 6 bases and 2 bases respectively, with 8 bases between them. CDR1 MNHNY and CDR2 SVGAGI come from the germline V gene (reference sequence). The CDR3 DNA sequence: TGTGCCAGCAGCCCAGGGGGCAATCAGCCCCAGCATTTT. As protein: CASSPGGNQPQHF.

This chain links TRBV21-1 with TRBJ2-1; TRBD2, as called in the table, went unchecked against the DNA. TRBV21-1 is reported as a pseudogene. The CDR3 sequence is 16 residues long. CDR3 DNA: TGTGCCAGCAGCAAAGTTTACGGGAGGCCCTACAATGAGCAGTTCTTC. Translation gives CASSKVYGRPYNEQFF.

V gene TRBV4-1 combines with J gene TRBJ2-6; no reliable D call. The length of the CDR3 is 18 residues. CDR1 is MGHRA and CDR2 is YSYEKL in the germline V gene. V lost 0 bases and J lost 0, with 12 bases in between. The DNA of the CDR3 is TGCGCCAGCAGCCAAGATCGGGCGTTAGACTCTGGGGCCAACGTCCTGACTTTC. Translating gives CASSQDRALDSGANVLTF.

The chain combines TRBV6-2 or TRBV6-3 with TRBJ2-7; D possibly corresponds to TRBD1 (6 bases). CDR1 and CDR2 (germline): MNHEY, SVGEGT. V shed 2 bases and J shed 0 bases, with 14 bases lying between them. This CDR3 is built from 16 residues. CDR3 region: CASSYPFSTGSYEQYF. The CDR3 coding sequence is TGTGCCAGCAGTTACCCCTTCTCGACAGGCTCCTACGAGCAGTACTTC.

On this clone: Other DNA sequences in the sample encode the same CDR3. The gene calls are TRBV6-5 and TRBJ1-1; D remains unclear. The CDR3 runs to 11 residues. Trimming removed 2 bases at V and 4 bases at J, with 2 bases between. CDR1 and CDR2 (germline): MNHEY, SVGAGI. The CDR3 nucleotides read TGTGCCAGCAGTTACGGCACTGAAGCTTTCTTT. Translation gives CASSYGTEAFF.

The chain employs TRBV4-3 and TRBJ1-4; 11 bases align to TRBD1. Germline V gene sequence: CDR1 LGHNA, CDR2 YSLEER. The V gene end was trimmed by 1 base and the J gene end by 8 bases; junction bases not matched to a gene: 3. The CDR3 covers 15 residues. The CDR3 region has the DNA TGCGCCAGCAGCCAAGCGGGACAGGGGGTAGAAAAACTGTTTTTT. Amino acid sequence: CASSQAGQGVEKLFF.

CDR3 amino acids: CASSVDPGPSTDTQYF. CDR3 nucleotides: TGTGCCAGCAGCGTAGATCCGGGGCCTAGCACAGATACGCAGTATTTT. V gene TRBV9 combines with J gene TRBJ2-3, with D perhaps given as TRBD1 or TRBD2 (5 bases each). CDR3 size: 16 residues. V gave up 0 bases and J gave up 0 bases, with 11 bases separating them. Germline V gives CDR1 SGDLS, CDR2 YYNGEE.

The gene calls are TRBV7-8 and TRBJ1-3; 7 positions match TRBD1. The CDR3 loop spans 15 amino acids. Germline CDR1 reads SGHVS; CDR2 reads FQNEAQ. The ends lost 5 bases at V and 0 bases at J; junction bases unmatched: 4. The CDR3 protein is CASSPDRFSGNTIYF. Written as DNA, the CDR3 is TGTGCCAGCAGCCCGGACAGGTTCTCTGGAAACACCATATATTTT.

This clone appeared a few times. This rearrangement joins TRBV5-1 to TRBJ1-1; possible D gene TRBD1, 5 bases. Germline V gene data show CDR1 as SGHRS and CDR2 as YFSETQ. The CDR3 totals 21 residues. V lost 4 bases and J lost 0, with 31 bases in between. Here the CDR3 reads CASSPWVPRTIMTDMNTEAFF. The CDR3 DNA follows: TGCGCCAGCAGCCCATGGGTTCCCCGCACCATAATGACAGATATGAACACTGAAGCTTTCTTT.

J is TRBJ1-1 and V is TRBV29-1; tentative D call: TRBD1 (6 bases). Per germline, CDR1 SQVTM and CDR2 ANQGSEA. This CDR3 is 13 amino acids long. Trimming stripped 7 bases from V and 2 bases from J, with 14 bases between. The chain's CDR3 is CSARGASNTEAFF. CDR3 nucleotide sequence: TGCAGCGCACGGGGGGCTAGTAACACTGAAGCTTTCTTT.

The rearrangement links TRBV13 to TRBJ1-1; TRBD1 might be the D (5 bases). CDR3 length equals 13 residues. V dropped 1 base and J dropped 4 bases, with 7 bases sitting between them. Germline V gene data show CDR1 as PRHDT and CDR2 as FYEKMQ (reference sequence). This CDR3 is CASSLAGGTEAFF. CDR3 DNA sequence: TGTGCCAGCAGCTTAGCTGGGGGCACTGAAGCTTTCTTT.

The V and J genes are TRBV5-1 and TRBJ1-3; D call uncertain. This CDR3 contains 14 residues. CDR1 is SGHRS and CDR2 is YFSETQ in the germline V gene. V was trimmed by 0 bases and J by 3 bases, leaving 7 bases between them. Here the CDR3 DNA reads TGCGCCAGCAGCTTGGTAGGGAGTGGAAACACCATATATTTT. Translating it yields CASSLVGSGNTIYF. Full variable domain (outside the CDR3, taken from reference TRBV5-1 and TRBJ1-3): KAGVTQTPRYLIKTRGQQVTLSCSPISGHRSVSWYQQTPGQGLQFLFEYFSETQRNKGNFPGRFSGRQFSNSRSEMNVSTLELGDSALYLCASSLVGSGNTIYFGEGSWLTVV.

This chain uses TRBV13 with TRBJ1-1; tentatively, D is TRBD1 (6 bases). This CDR3 comprises 15 residues. Germline V gene lookup returns CDR1 PRHDT and CDR2 FYEKMQ (reference sequence). Trimming took 3 bases from V and 3 from J, leaving 14 bases between them. The CDR3 loop reads CASSLRGGGHTEAFF. DNA for the CDR3: TGTGCCAGCAGCTTGAGGGGAGGGGGTCACACTGAAGCTTTCTTT.

The CDR3 loop reads CASSPGTSVEQFF. The CDR3 coding sequence is TGTGCCAGCAGCCCCGGGACTAGTGTAGAGCAGTTCTTC. The V call is TRBV6-5, the J call TRBJ2-1; 8 bases are a match to TRBD2. The V gene's germline CDR1 is MNHEY and CDR2 SVGAGI. Trimming at V came to 6 bases and at J to 10 bases, leaving 8 bases not matched to a gene. The CDR3 runs 13 residues.

This chain links TRBV11-1 with TRBJ2-7; D is possibly TRBD1 (6 bases). CDR1 is SGHAT, CDR2 FQDESV, per germline (reference sequence). V was pared by 2 bases and J by 5 bases, with 7 bases between. The length of the CDR3 is 12 residues. CDR3 amino acids: CASSLNRDEQYF. For the CDR3, the DNA is TGTGCCAGCAGCTTAAACAGGGACGAGCAGTACTTC.